The text below deals with one TCR beta chain. It has no known antigen specificity. The germline gene is not matched at one end of the junction; a read error may be the cause. The roughly 42 donors, aged roughly 6 to 90 years, were systemically healthy Caucasian individuals from Russia. Ten milliliters of peripheral blood were collected from each donor into EDTA-treated Vacutainer tubes. Ficoll-Paque density-gradient centrifugation was used to isolate PBMCs, with at least 7 million obtained per sample. Total RNA, at least 5.5 micrograms per sample, was extracted from PBMCs with Trizol reagent. For every donor, an aliquot of PBMCs went through flow cytometry to measure the percentages of naive CD45RAhigh/CD27high T cells. Sequences SGHRS (CDR1) and YFSETQ (CDR2) are obtained from the germline V gene. The CDR3 measures 16 amino acids from cysteine to phenylalanine. Here the CDR3 DNA is all that survives: 48 bases in frame from base 1.

The data belong to a study of blood T cells in healthy people across ages (dated by TCRdb to the mid-2010s). As for the study more broadly: In model experiments, roughly one uniquely barcoded TCR beta cDNA molecule per two T cells was captured by template switching. The study measured age-related changes in TCR beta repertoire diversity using deep sequencing normalized with unique cDNA molecular identifiers. Four age groups were formed from the donors: young (average roughly 15 years), middle-aged (just under 40), aged (around 62) and long-lived (less than 85). Using the same blood draw, the study looked at two additional independent replicas of 1 million unique cDNA reads for two donors, one aged 18 to 29 and the other aged 80 or older. Overall results and qualifications from the work: Estimates of total diversity based on one million sequenced T cells were considered lower bounds and underestimates. The CMV infection status of donors was not known, potentially confounding age-related changes in expanded clonotypes. There was a strong correlation between observed TCR beta diversity and the percentage of naive T cells measured by flow cytometry. Compared with the aged group, more naive CD4+ T cells, fewer expanded clones and increased TCR diversity were shown by the long-lived group, suggesting age selection. As age increased, observed TCR beta diversity per million T cells dropped in a roughly linear way, and a significant reduction was already evident by age 40. Conclusive comparison of naive and antigen-experienced compartments was prevented by the profiling of bulk unsorted PBMCs.

Library prep was done by 5' RACE. TCRdb names Illumina HiSeq 2500 as the instrument used. A second roughly 7 to 12 cycle PCR used a sample-barcoded 5' primer and a J-beta primer mix. A unique molecular identifier was introduced onto each TCR beta cDNA molecule by a template-switch 5' adaptor carrying 12 random nucleotides. At least 3 million CDR3-containing paired-end reads were obtained from each sample. First-strand cDNA was synthesized from all RNA with the Mint cDNA synthesis kit, primed by a TRBC-specific oligonucleotide. All cDNA was treated with uracil-DNA glycosylase and then went through a first 18-cycle PCR with the universal primers M1SS and BC2_uni_R. As for how the authors treated the data: Each sample was normalized by randomly selecting 1 million high-quality reads, each carrying a distinct molecular identifier. Reads with shared molecular identifiers were discarded instead of being binned into consensus sequences. MiTCR, run with a Q25 quality threshold and the strictest error-elimination algorithm, handled CDR3 identification, clonotype clustering and error correction. A nonparametric unseen species model with Euler transformation was used to estimate lower-bound total TCR beta diversity. The public reads were reprocessed in TCRdb via fastp at Q25 and MiXCR, keeping in-frame beta chains. For every CDR3 protein sequence, its rows merge into one entry that carries the most common genes and DNA. TCRdb's processing, not the authors', yielded these V and J calls. The sample table shows 600,000 to 1,000,000 distinct CDR3 sequences, and 25% are seen once. The ten most abundant clones make up around 3.6% of the sample.

This sample was also put to use in a study of T cells of mothers and their children. As that second study puts it: Donors were nine systemically healthy Caucasian individuals: three mothers and their six children. cDNA synthesis consumed the entire amount of extracted RNA, loaded at around 1.4 ug RNA in each 15 ul reaction. Sample barcodes and 2-4 random nucleotides were added via the M1S primer in the second PCR. Each mother yielded over 9.5 million TCR beta CDR3 reads and each child roughly 2.9 million reads. Thymic selection shapes the output of TCR recombination in a similar way in related and unrelated pairs, and inherited differences have a minor effect. Related mother-child pairs always showed normalized repertoire overlap that was slightly higher than in unrelated mother-child pairs, though the difference was never significant. With a sensitivity of about 100 clones per million clonotypes, no persistent microchimeric T cell clones were detected. To look for features that set related mother-child pairs apart from unrelated individuals, the researchers ran deep NGS to compare the TCR beta repertoires of mothers and children. On average, the children were roughly 12 +/- 4 years old, while the mothers were about 40 +/- 4 years old. After adapter ligation was performed with NEBNext reagents, the libraries were sequenced on an Illumina HiSeq 2000 with 100+100 nt paired-end reads. To prevent cross-contamination, the mother and child libraries were prepared a month apart and were sequenced in separate runs. Between 500,000 and 2,000,000 distinct TCR beta clonotypes were identified per donor. Naive TCR beta clonotypes were estimated from low-frequency clonotypes matched to each donor's FACS-determined naive share, without sorting.

Input material: blood. The TCR was taken from a boy younger than 18 in good health. In this chain, TRBV5-1 is recombined with TRBJ2-1; a tentative D call is TRBD2 (6 bases match). In nucleotides, the sequence is TGCGCCAGCAGCCCGGGGGTAGGTAGCTCCTACGATGAGCAGTTCTTC. It translates as CASSPGVGSSYDEQFF.